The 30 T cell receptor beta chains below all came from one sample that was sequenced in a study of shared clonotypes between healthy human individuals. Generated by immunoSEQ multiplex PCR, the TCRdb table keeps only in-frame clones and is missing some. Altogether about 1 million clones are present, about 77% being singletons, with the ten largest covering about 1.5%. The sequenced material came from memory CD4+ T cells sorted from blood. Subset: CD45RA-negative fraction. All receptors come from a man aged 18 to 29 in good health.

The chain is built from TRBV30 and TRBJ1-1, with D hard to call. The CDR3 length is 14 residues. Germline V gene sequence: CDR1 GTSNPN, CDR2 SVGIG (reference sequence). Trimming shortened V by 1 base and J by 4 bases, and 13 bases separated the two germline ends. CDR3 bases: TGTGCCTGGAGTGACGGGCCTGTTGGCACTGAAGCTTTCTTT. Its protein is CAWSDGPVGTEAFF.

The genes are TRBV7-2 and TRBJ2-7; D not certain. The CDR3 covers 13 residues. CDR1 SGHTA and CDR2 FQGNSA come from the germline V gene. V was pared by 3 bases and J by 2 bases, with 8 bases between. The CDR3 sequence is CASSFYKAYEQYF. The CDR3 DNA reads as TGTGCCAGCAGCTTTTACAAGGCCTACGAGCAGTACTTC. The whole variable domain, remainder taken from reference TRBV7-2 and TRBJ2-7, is GAGVSQSPSNKVTEKGKDVELRCDPISGHTALYWYRQSLGQGLEFLIYFQGNSAPDKSGLPSDRFSAERTGGSVSTLTIQRTQQEDSAVYLCASSFYKAYEQYFGPGTRLTVT.

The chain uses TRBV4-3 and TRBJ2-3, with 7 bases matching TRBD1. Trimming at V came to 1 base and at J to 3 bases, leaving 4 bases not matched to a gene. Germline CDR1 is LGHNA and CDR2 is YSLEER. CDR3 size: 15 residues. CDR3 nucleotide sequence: TGCGCCAGCAGCCAAGTTGACAGGGAGACAGATACGCAGTATTTT. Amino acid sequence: CASSQVDRETDTQYF.

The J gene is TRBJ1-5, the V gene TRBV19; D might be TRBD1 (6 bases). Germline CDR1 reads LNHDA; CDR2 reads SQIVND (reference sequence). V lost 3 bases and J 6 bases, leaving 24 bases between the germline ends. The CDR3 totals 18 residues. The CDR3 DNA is TGTGCCAGTAGTATGAAGCCAGGGATTATGGGGGCAGGTCAGCCCCAGCATTTT. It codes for CASSMKPGIMGAGQPQHF.

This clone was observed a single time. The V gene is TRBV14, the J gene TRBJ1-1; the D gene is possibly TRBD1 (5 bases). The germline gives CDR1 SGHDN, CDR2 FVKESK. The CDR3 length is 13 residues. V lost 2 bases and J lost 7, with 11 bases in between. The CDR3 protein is CASSQQGFGEAFF. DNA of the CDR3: TGTGCCAGCAGCCAACAGGGATTCGGTGAAGCTTTCTTT.

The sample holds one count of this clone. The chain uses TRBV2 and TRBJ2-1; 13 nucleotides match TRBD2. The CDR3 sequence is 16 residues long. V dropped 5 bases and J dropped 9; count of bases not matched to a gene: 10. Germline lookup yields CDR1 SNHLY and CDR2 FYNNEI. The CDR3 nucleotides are TGTGCCAGCAGTAGGACTAGCGGGAGAGTCTTGGCTGAGCAGTTCTTC. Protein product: CASSRTSGRVLAEQFF.

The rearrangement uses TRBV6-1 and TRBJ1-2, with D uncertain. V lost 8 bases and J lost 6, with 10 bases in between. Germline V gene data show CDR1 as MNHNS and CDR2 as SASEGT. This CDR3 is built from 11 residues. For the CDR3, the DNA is TGTGCCAGCGGCGAGCGGGATGGCTACACCTTC. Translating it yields CASGERDGYTF.

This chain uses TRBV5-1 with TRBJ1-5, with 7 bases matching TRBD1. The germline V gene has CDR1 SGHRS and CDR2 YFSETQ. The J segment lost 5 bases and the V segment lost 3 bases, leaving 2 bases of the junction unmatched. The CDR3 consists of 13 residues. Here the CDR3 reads CASSYGTDQPQHF. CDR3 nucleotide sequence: TGCGCCAGCAGCTATGGGACAGATCAGCCCCAGCATTTT.

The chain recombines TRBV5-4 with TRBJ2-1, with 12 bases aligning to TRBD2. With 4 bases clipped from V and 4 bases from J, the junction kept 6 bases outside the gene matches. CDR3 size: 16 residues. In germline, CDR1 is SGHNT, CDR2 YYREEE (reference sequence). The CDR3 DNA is TGTGCCAGCAGCCCAACCGGGACTAGCGGGTACAATGAGCAGTTCTTC. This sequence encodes CASSPTGTSGYNEQFF.

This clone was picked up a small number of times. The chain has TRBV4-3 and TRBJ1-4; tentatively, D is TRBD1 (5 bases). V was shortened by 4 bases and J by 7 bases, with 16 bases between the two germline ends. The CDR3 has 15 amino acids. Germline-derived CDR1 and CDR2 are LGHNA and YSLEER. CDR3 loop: CASSPYRDSFEKLFF. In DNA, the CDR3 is TGCGCCAGCAGCCCCTACCGGGACTCCTTTGAAAAACTGTTTTTT.

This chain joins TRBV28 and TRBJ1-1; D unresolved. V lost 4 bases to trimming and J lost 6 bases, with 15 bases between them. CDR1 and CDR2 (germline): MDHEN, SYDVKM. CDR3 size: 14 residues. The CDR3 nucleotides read TGTGCCAGCAGTTACGACACGGGTTCCGCTGAAGCTTTCTTT. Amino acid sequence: CASSYDTGSAEAFF.

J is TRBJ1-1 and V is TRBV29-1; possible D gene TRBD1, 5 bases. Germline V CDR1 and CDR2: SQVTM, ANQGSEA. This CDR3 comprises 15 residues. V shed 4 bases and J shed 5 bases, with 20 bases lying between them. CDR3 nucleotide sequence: TGCAGCGTTGCCCATAACTTCAGGGTTGGGACTGAAGCTTTCTTT. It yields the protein CSVAHNFRVGTEAFF.

The chain's CDR3 is CASSLRLGVYEQYF. The CDR3 bases are TGCGCCAGCAGCCTAAGGCTAGGGGTGTATGAGCAGTACTTC. The chain is built from TRBV4-3 and TRBJ2-7; TRBD1 is a possible D gene (5 bases). CDR3 size: 14 residues. Germline-derived CDR1 and CDR2 are LGHNA and YSLEER. V dropped 4 bases and J dropped 7 bases, with 17 bases sitting between them.

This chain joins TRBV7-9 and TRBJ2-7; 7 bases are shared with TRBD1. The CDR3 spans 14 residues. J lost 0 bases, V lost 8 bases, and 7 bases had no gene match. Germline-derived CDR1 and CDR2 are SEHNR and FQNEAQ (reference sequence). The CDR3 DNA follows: TGTGCCAGCCTCCGAGAGGGGGCCTCCTACGAGCAGTACTTC. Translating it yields CASLREGASYEQYF.

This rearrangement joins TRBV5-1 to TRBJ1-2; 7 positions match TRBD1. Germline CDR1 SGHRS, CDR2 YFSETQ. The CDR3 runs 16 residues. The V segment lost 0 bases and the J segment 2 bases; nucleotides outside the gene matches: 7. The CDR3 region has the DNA TGCGCCAGCAGCTTGGAGGTAGGGGGCTCCAACTATGGCTACACCTTC. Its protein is CASSLEVGGSNYGYTF.

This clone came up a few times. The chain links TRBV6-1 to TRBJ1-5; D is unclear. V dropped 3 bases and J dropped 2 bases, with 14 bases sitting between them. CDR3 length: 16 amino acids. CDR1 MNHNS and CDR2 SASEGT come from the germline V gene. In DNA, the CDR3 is TGTGCCAGCAGTGAGTCCCTCTTGGCGGGCAATCAGCCCCAGCATTTT. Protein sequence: CASSESLLAGNQPQHF.

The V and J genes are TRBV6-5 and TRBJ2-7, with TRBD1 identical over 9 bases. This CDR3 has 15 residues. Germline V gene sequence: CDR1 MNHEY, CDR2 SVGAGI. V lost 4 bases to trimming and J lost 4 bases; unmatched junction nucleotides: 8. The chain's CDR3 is CASSSPGQGSYEQYF. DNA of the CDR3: TGTGCCAGCAGTTCGCCGGGACAGGGCAGTTACGAGCAGTACTTC.

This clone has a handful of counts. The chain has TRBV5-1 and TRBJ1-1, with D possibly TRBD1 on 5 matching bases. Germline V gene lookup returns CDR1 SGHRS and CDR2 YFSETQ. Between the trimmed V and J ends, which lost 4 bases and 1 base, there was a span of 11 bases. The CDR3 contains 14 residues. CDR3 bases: TGCGCCAGCAGCCCAGGGACTAAGAACACTGAAGCTTTCTTT. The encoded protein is CASSPGTKNTEAFF.

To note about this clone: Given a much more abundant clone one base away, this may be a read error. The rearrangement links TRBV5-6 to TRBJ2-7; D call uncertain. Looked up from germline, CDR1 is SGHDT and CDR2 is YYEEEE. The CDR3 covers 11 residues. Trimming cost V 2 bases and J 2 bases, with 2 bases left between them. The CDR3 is CASSFAYEQYF. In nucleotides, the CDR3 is TGTGCCAGCAGCTTCGCCTACGAGCAGTACTTC.

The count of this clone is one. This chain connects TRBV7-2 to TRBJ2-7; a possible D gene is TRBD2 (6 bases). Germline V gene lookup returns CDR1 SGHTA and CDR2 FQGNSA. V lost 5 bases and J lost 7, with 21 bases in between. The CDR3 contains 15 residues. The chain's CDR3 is CASSPLVSGTTEQYF. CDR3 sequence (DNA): TGTGCCAGCAGCCCCCTCGTTAGCGGTACTACGGAGCAGTACTTC.

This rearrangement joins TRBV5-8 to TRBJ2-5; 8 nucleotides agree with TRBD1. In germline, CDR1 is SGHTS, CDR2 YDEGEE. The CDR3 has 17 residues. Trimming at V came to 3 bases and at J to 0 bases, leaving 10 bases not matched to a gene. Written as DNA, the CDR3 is TGTGCCAGCAGCTCAGAATGGACGACAGGGGACCAAGAGACCCAGTACTTC. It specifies CASSSEWTTGDQETQYF.

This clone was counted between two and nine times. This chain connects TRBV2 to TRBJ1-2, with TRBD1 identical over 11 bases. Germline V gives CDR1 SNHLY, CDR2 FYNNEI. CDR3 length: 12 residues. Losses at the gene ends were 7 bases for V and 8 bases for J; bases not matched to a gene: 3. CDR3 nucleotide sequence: TGTGCCAGCATTCGGACAGGGGGCGGCTACACCTTC. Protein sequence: CASIRTGGGYTF.

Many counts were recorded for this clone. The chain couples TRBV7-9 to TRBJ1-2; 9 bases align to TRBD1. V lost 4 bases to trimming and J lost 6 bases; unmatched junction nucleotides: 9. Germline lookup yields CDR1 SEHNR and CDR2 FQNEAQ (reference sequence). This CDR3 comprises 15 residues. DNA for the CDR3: TGTGCCAGCAGCTCCCGATTTGGGACAGGGAATGGCTACACCTTC. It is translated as CASSSRFGTGNGYTF.

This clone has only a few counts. The CDR3 here is CASSYAPPLAGEQYF. CDR3 DNA: TGTGCCAGCAGTTACGCCCCCCCACTAGCGGGAGAGCAGTACTTC. The V and J genes are TRBV6-5 and TRBJ2-7; 10 bases fit TRBD2. Germline assignment: CDR1 MNHEY and CDR2 SVGAGI. The V and J ends lost 2 bases and 7 bases, in that order; junction bases with no gene match: 8. The CDR3 has 15 amino acids.

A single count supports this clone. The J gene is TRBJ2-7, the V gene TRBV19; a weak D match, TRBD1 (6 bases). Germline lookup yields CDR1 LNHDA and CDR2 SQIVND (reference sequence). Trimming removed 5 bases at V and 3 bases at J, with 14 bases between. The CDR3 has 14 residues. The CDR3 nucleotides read TGTGCCAGTAGTCTACCGGGACATAGCTACGAGCAGTACTTC. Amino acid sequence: CASSLPGHSYEQYF. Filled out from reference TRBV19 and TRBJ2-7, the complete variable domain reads DGGITQSPKYLFRKEGQNVTLSCEQNLNHDAMYWYRQDPGQGLRLIYYSQIVNDFQKGDIAEGYSVSREKKESFPLTVTSAQKNPTAFYLCASSLPGHSYEQYFGPGTRLTVT.

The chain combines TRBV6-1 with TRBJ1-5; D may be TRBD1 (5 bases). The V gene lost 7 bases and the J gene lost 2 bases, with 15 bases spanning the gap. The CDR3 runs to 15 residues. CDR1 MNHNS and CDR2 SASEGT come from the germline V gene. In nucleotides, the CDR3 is TGTGCCAGCACTACGGGCGGAGGGGGCAATCAGCCCCAGCATTTT. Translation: CASTTGGGGNQPQHF.

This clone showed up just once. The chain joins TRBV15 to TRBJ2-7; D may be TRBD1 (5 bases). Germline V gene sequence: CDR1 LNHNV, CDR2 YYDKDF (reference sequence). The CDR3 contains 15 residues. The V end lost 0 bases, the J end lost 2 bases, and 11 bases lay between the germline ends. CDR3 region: CATSRDSGLPYEQYF. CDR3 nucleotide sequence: TGTGCCACCAGCAGAGACTCAGGGTTGCCCTACGAGCAGTACTTC.

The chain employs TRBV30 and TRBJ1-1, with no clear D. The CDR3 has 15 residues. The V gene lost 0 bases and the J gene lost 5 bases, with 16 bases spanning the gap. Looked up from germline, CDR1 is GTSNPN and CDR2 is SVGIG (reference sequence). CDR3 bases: TGTGCCTGGAGTGTCTCGGGCCCAAGTGGGACTGAAGCTTTCTTT. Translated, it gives CAWSVSGPSGTEAFF.

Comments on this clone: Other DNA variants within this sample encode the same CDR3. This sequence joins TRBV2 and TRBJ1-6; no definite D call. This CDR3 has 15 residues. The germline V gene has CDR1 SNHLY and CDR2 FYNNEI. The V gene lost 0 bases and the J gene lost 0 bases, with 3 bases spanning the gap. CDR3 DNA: TGTGCCAGCAGTGAAGCAAGCTCCTATAATTCACCCCTCCACTTT. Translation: CASSEASSYNSPLHF. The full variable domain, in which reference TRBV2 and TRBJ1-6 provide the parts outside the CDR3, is EPEVTQTPSHQVTQMGQEVILRCVPISNHLYFYWYRQILGQKVEFLVSFYNNEISEKSEIFDDQFSVERPDGSNFTLKIRSTKLEDSAMYFCASSEASSYNSPLHFGNGTRLTVT.

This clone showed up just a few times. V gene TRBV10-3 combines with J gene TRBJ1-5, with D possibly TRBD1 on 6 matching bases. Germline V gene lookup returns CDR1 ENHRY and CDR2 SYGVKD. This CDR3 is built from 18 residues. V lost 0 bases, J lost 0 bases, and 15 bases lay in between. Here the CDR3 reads CAISESRGGPDSNQPQHF. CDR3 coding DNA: TGTGCCATCAGTGAGTCGAGAGGGGGGCCTGATAGCAATCAGCCCCAGCATTTT.